Below, 8 T cell receptor beta chains from the same sample are listed, as sequenced in a study of PD-1 blockade in classical Hodgkin lymphoma. Time point of the sample: cycle 4 day 1 (C4D1), after less than seven weeks of nivolumab. Each patient relapsed following autologous stem cell transplantation, and prior brentuximab vedotin exposure differed. This table comes from immunoSEQ multiplex PCR, and its TCRdb copy is limited to in-frame clones, with some not included. The sample consists of about 50,000 clones, approximately 72% of them appearing once. The sequencing here drew on peripheral blood mononuclear cells (PBMCs), taken before the fourth cycle of nivolumab. Every receptor here comes from a human donor with classical Hodgkin lymphoma.

CDR3 loop: CASSLAGAVNTEAFF. CDR3 DNA sequence: TGTGCCAGCAGCTTAGCTGGGGCGGTGAACACTGAAGCTTTCTTT. The rearrangement links TRBV7-2 to TRBJ1-1, with D perhaps matching TRBD1 (5 bases). Trimming removed 0 bases from V and 0 bases from J, with 8 bases in between. Germline V CDR1 and CDR2: SGHTA, FQGNSA. The CDR3 has 15 amino acids. Looking up the rest from reference TRBV7-2 and TRBJ1-1 gives the full variable domain: GAGVSQSPSNKVTEKGKDVELRCDPISGHTALYWYRQSLGQGLEFLIYFQGNSAPDKSGLPSDRFSAERTGGSVSTLTIQRTQQEDSAVYLCASSLAGAVNTEAFFGQGTRLTVV.

This clone was observed a single time. The chain couples TRBV28 to TRBJ2-3; TRBD2 matches 11 bases. This CDR3 is built from 16 residues. Trimming removed 3 bases from V and 2 bases from J; junction bases left unmatched: 4. Germline V lookup: CDR1 MDHEN, CDR2 SYDVKM. The CDR3 loop reads CASSLRLAGPTDTQYF. The CDR3 DNA sequence: TGTGCCAGCAGTTTGCGACTAGCGGGACCCACAGATACGCAGTATTTT. The complete variable domain, with remaining parts taken from reference TRBV28 and TRBJ2-3, reads DVKVTQSSRYLVKRTGEKVFLECVQDMDHENMFWYRQDPGLGLRLIYFSYDVKMKEKGDIPEGYSVSREKKERFSLILESASTNQTSMYLCASSLRLAGPTDTQYFGPGTRLTVL.

The chain recombines TRBV12-5 with TRBJ2-7, with 8 bases matching TRBD1. Germline trimming cut 4 bases from V and 2 bases from J; bases unmatched to any gene: 4. The CDR3 length is 14 residues. Germline V gene lookup returns CDR1 LGHNT and CDR2 FRNRAP. The CDR3 region is CASGSRDRPYEQYF. DNA of the CDR3: TGTGCTAGTGGTTCCCGGGACAGGCCCTACGAGCAGTACTTC.

The chain recombines TRBV7-2 with TRBJ2-1, with a tentative D call TRBD2 (6 bases). This CDR3 has 16 residues. From germline, CDR1 is SGHTA and CDR2 FQGNSA. Trimming shortened V by 5 bases and J by 8 bases, and 22 bases separated the two germline ends. The CDR3 region has the DNA TGTGCCAGCAGCGCAGGGCAAGCGGGCACCGGCTATGAGCAGTTCTTC. Translation gives CASSAGQAGTGYEQFF.

CDR3 residues: CASSFEQGDGNEQFF. CDR3 bases: TGTGCCAGCAGCTTTGAACAGGGAGATGGGAATGAGCAGTTCTTC. This chain connects TRBV5-4 to TRBJ2-1, with D maybe TRBD1 (6 bases). The CDR3 extends over 15 amino acids. V lost 2 bases and J lost 7, with 16 bases in between. Germline V gene lookup returns CDR1 SGHNT and CDR2 YYREEE (reference sequence).

Concerning this clone itself: In the same sample, other DNA sequences code for this CDR3. The V call is TRBV14, the J call TRBJ1-1; D possibly corresponds to TRBD1 (6 bases). The germline gives CDR1 SGHDN, CDR2 FVKESK. This CDR3 has 13 residues. Trimming pared 4 bases from V and 2 bases from J, leaving 8 bases between. The CDR3 sequence: CASSLQGNTEAFF. In DNA form, the CDR3 reads TGTGCCAGCAGCCTACAGGGTAACACTGAAGCTTTCTTT.

This sequence joins TRBV4-2 and TRBJ1-4; D is ambiguous. This CDR3 spans 15 amino acids. Germline V gives CDR1 LGHNA, CDR2 YNFKEQ. Trimming left V 4 bases short and J 3 bases short, with 12 bases between. CDR3 nucleotide sequence: TGTGCCAGCAGCCCGAGCAGTCAGTCTAATGAAAAACTGTTTTTT. This encodes CASSPSSQSNEKLFF.

This chain uses TRBV7-9 with TRBJ2-7, with 9 positions matching TRBD1. The V segment lost 3 bases and the J segment 6 bases; nucleotides outside the gene matches: 9. Germline loops: CDR1 SEHNR, CDR2 FQNEAQ (reference sequence). The CDR3 spans 15 residues. CDR3 bases: TGTGCCAGCAGCTTCGGACAGGGGCACCCTGGCGAGCAGTACTTC. This sequence encodes CASSFGQGHPGEQYF.